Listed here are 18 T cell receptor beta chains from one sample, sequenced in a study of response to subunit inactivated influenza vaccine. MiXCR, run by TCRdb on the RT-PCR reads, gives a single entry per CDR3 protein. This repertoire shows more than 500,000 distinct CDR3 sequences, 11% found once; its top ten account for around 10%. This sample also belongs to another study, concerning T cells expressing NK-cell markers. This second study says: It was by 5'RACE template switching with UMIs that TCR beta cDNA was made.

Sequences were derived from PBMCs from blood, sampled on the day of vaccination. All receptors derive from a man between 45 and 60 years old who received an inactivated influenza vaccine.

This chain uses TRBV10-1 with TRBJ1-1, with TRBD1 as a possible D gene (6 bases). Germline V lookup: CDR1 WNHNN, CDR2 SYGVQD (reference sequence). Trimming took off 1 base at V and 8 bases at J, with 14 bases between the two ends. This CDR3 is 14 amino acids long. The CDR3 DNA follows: TGCGCCAGCAGTGAGTTGGGGGCAGCACAAGAAGCTTTCTTT. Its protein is CASSELGAAQEAFF.

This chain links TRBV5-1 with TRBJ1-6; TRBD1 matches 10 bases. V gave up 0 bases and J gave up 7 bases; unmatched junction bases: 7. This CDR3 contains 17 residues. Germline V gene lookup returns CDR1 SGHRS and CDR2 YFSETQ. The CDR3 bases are TGCGCCAGCAGCTTGGCGGGACAGGGGCCCCGAAATTCACCCCTCCACTTT. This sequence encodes CASSLAGQGPRNSPLHF.

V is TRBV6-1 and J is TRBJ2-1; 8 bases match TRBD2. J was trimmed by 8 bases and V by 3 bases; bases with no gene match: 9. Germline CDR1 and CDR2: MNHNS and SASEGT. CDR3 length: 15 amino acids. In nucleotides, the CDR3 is TGTGCCAGCAGTGAGGAGGGACTAGATGGGTATGAGCAGTTCTTC. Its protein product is CASSEEGLDGYEQFF.

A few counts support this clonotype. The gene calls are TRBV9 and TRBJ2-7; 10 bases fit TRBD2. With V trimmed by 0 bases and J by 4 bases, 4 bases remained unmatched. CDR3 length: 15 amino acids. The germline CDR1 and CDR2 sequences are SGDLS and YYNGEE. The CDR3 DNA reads TGTGCCAGCAGCGTAGCAGGACTAGCGGAATACGAGCAGTACTTC. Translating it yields CASSVAGLAEYEQYF.

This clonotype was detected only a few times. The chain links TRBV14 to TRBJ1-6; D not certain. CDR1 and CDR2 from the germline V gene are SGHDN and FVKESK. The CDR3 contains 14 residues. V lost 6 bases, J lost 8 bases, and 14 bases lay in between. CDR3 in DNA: TGTGCCAGCAGTTGGGGTACGATATATTCACCCCTCCACTTT. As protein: CASSWGTIYSPLHF. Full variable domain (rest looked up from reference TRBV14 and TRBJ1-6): EAGVTQFPSHSVIEKGQTVTLRCDPISGHDNLYWYRRVMGKEIKFLLHFVKESKQDESGMPNNRFLAERTGGTYSTLKVQPAELEDSGVYFCASSWGTIYSPLHFGNGTRLTVT.

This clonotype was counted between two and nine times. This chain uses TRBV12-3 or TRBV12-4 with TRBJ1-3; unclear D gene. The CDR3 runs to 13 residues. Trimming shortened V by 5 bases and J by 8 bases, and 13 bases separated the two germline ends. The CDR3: CASSGSLMDTIYF. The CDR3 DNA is TGTGCCAGCAGTGGCTCGTTAATGGACACCATATATTTT.

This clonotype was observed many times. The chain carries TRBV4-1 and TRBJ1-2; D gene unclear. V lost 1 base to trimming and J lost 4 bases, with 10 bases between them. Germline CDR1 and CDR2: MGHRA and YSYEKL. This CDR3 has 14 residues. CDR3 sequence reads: CASSQAPAGYGYTF. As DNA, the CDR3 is TGCGCCAGCAGCCAAGCACCTGCTGGCTATGGCTACACCTTC.

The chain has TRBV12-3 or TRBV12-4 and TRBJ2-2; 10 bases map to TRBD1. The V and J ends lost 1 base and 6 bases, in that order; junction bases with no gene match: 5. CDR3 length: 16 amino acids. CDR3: CASSLGQGALSGELFF. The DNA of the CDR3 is TGTGCCAGCAGTTTAGGACAGGGGGCGTTGTCCGGGGAGCTGTTTTTT.

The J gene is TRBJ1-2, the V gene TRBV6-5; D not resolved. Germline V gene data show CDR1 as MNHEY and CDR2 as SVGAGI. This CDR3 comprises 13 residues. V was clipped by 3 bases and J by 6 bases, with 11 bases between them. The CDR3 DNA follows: TGTGCCAGCAGTTATCGGGAAAAGGATGGCTACACCTTC. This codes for CASSYREKDGYTF.

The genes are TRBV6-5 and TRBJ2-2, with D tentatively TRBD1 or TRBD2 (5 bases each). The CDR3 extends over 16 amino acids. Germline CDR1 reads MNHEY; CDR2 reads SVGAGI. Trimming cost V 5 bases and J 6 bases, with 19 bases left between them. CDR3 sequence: CASSNRGREVSGELFF. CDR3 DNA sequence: TGTGCCAGCAGTAACCGGGGCAGGGAAGTCTCCGGGGAGCTGTTTTTT.

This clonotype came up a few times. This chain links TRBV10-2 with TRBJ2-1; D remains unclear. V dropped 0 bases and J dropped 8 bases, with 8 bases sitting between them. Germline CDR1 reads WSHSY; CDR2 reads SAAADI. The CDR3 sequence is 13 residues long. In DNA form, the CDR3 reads TGCGCCAGCAGTGAGTCGATAGGGTATGAGCAGTTCTTC. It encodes CASSESIGYEQFF.

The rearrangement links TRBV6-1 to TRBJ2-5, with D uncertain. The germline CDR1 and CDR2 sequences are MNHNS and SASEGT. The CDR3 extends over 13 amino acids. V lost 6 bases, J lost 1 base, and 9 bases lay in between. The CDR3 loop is CASRRLVQETQYF. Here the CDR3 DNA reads TGTGCCAGCAGAAGACTGGTCCAAGAGACCCAGTACTTC.

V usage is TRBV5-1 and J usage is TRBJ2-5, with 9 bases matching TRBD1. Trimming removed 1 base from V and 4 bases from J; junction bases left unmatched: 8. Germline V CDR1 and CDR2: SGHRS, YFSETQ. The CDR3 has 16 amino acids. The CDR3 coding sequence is TGCGCCAGCAGCTTGCCCGGGACAGGGCTGGGAGAGACCCAGTACTTC. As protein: CASSLPGTGLGETQYF.

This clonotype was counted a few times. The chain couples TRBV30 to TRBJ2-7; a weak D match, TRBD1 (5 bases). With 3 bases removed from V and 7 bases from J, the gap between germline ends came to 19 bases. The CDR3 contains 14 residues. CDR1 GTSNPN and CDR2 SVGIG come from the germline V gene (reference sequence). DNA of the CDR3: TGTGCCTGGAGAGACCGGTGGCAGGGTGGGGAGCAGTACTTC. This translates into CAWRDRWQGGEQYF.

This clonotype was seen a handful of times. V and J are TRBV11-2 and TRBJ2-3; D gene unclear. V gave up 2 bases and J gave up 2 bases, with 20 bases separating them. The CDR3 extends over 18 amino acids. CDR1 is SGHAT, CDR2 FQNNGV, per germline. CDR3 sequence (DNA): TGTGCCAGCAGCTTACCCCCGAGTTCGGCGGCCCACACAGATACGCAGTATTTT. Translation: CASSLPPSSAAHTDTQYF. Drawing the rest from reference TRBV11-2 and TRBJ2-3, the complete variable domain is EAGVAQSPRYKIIEKRQSVAFWCNPISGHATLYWYQQILGQGPKLLIQFQNNGVVDDSQLPKDRFSAERLKGVDSTLKIQPAKLEDSAVYLCASSLPPSSAAHTDTQYFGPGTRLTVL.

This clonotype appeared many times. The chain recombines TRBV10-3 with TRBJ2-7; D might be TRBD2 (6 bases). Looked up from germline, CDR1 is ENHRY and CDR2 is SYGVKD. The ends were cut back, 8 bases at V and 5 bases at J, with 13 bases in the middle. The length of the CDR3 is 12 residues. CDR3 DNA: TGTGCCATCTCCGGCGGAGGGAACGAGCAGTACTTC. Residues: CAISGGGNEQYF.

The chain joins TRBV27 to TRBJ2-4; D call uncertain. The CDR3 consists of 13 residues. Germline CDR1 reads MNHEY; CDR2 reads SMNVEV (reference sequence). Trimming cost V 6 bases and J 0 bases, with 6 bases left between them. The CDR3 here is CASRDLAKNIQYF. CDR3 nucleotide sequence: TGTGCCAGCAGGGATTTAGCCAAAAACATTCAGTACTTC.

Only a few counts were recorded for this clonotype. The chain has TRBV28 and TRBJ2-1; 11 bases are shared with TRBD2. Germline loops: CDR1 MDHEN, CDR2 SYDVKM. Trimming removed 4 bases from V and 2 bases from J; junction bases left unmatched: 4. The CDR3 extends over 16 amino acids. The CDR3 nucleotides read TGTGCCAGCAGTTCGTTACTAGCGGGGGCCTACAATGAGCAGTTCTTC. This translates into CASSSLLAGAYNEQFF.